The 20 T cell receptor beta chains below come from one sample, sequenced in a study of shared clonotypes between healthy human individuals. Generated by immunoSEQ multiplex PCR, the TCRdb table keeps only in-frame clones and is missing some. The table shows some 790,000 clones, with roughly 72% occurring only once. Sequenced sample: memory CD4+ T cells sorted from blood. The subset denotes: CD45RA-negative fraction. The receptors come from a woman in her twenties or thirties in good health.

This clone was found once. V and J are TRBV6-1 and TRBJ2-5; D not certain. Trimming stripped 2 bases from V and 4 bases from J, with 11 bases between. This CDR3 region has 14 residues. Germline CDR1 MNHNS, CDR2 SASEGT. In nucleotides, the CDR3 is TGTGCCAGCAGTGAAACGTGGGGTCCAGAGACCCAGTACTTC. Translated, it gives CASSETWGPETQYF.

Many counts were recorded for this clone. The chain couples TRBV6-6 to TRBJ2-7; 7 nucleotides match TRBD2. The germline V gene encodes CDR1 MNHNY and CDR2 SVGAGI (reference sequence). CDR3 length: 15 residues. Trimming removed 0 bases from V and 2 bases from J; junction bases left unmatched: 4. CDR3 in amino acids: CASSYSGGGTYEQYF. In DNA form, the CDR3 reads TGTGCCAGCAGTTACTCGGGCGGGGGTACCTACGAGCAGTACTTC.

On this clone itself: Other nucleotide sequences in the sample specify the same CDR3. The CDR3 sequence is CASSPTSGRAENEQFF. The CDR3 region has the DNA TGTGCCAGCTCCCCAACTAGCGGGAGGGCCGAAAATGAGCAGTTCTTC. The rearrangement joins TRBV18 to TRBJ2-1, with 13 positions matching TRBD2. Germline CDR1 is KGHSH and CDR2 is LQKENI. The CDR3 has 16 residues. Trimming cost V 6 bases and J 7 bases; bases outside gene matches: 9.

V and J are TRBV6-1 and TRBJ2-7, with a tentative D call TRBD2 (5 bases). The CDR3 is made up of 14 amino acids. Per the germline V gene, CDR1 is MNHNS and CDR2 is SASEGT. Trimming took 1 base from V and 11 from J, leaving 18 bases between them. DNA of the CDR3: TGTGCCAGCAGTGAAGAAACCAGGAGTCGGGGAAAGTACTTC. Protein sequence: CASSEETRSRGKYF.

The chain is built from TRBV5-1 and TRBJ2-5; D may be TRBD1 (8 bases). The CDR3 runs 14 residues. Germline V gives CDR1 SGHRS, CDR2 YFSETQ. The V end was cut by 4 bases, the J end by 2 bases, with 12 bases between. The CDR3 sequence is CASSGGDRQETQYF. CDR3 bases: TGCGCCAGCAGCGGGGGGGACAGGCAAGAGACCCAGTACTTC.

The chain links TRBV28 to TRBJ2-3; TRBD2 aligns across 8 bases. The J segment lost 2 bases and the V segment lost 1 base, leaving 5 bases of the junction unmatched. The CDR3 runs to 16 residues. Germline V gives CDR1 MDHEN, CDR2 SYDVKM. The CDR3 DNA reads TGTGCCAGCAGTTTATTCGGGAGGGCCAACACAGATACGCAGTATTTT. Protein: CASSLFGRANTDTQYF.

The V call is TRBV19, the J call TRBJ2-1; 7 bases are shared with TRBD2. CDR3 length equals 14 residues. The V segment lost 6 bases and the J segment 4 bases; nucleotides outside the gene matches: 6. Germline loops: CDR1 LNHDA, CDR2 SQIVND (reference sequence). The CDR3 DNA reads TGTGCCAGTAGCAAGTGGGAGGGGTACAATGAGCAGTTCTTC. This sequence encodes CASSKWEGYNEQFF.

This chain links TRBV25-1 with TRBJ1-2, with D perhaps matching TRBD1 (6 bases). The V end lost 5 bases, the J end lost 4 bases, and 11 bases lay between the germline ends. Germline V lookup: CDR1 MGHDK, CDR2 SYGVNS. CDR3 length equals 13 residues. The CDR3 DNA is TGTGCCAGCAGTTTGGGGGGCTTCTATGGCTACACCTTC. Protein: CASSLGGFYGYTF.

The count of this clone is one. The CDR3 nucleotides are TGCGCCAGCAGTACCAGCGGAGACTCCTACGAGCAGTACTTC. Protein: CASSTSGDSYEQYF. The chain recombines TRBV5-1 with TRBJ2-7; tentatively, D is TRBD2 (5 bases). Germline V gene sequence: CDR1 SGHRS, CDR2 YFSETQ. Trimming shortened V by 5 bases and J by 0 bases, and 12 bases separated the two germline ends. The CDR3 contains 14 residues.

CDR3 region: CASSRGTGKDEQFF. CDR3 DNA sequence: TGTGCCAGTAGTAGGGGGACAGGGAAGGATGAGCAGTTCTTC. The chain is built from TRBV19 and TRBJ2-1; 9 positions match TRBD1. CDR1 is LNHDA and CDR2 is SQIVND in the germline V gene (reference sequence). This CDR3 spans 14 amino acids. V shed 4 bases, J shed 8 bases, and the junction held 6 bases outside the gene matches.

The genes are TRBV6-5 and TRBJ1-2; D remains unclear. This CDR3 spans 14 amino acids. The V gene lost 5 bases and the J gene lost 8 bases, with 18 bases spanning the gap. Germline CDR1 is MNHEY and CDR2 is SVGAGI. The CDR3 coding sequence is TGTGCCAGCAGTGAATCCCGGGGTTTCTACGGCTACACCTTC. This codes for CASSESRGFYGYTF.

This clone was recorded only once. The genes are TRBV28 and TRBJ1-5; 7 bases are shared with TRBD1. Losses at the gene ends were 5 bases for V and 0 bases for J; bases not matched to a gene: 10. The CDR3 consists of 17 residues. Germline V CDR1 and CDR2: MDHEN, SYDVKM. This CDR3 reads CASSPMGQFYSNQPQHF. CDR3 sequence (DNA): TGTGCCAGCAGTCCCATGGGACAGTTCTATAGCAATCAGCCCCAGCATTTT. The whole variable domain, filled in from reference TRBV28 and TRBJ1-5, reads DVKVTQSSRYLVKRTGEKVFLECVQDMDHENMFWYRQDPGLGLRLIYFSYDVKMKEKGDIPEGYSVSREKKERFSLILESASTNQTSMYLCASSPMGQFYSNQPQHFGDGTRLSIL.

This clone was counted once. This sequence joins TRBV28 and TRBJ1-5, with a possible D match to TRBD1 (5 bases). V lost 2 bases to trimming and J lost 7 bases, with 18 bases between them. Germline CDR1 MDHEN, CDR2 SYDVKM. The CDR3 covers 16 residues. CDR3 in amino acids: CASSLVYSGNGQPQHF. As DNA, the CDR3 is TGTGCCAGCAGTTTAGTTTACTCAGGGAACGGCCAGCCCCAGCATTTT.

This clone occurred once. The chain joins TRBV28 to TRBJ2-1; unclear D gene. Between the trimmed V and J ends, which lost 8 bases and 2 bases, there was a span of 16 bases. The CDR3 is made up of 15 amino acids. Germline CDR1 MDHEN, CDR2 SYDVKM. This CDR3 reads CASGRPPPAYNEQFF. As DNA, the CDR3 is TGTGCCAGCGGACGCCCCCCCCCGGCCTACAATGAGCAGTTCTTC.

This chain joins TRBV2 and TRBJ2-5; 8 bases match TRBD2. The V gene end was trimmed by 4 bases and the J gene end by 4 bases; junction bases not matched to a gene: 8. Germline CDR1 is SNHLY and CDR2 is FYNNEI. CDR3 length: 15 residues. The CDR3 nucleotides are TGTGCCAGCAGTGTGAACGGGAGGGTCGGAGAGACCCAGTACTTC. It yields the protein CASSVNGRVGETQYF.

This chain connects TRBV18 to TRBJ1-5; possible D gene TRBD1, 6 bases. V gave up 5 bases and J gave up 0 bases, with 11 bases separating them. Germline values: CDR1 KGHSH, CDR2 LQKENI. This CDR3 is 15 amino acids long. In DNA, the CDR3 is TGTGCCAGCTCAGAGGGGGATAATAGCAATCAGCCCCAGCATTTT. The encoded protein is CASSEGDNSNQPQHF. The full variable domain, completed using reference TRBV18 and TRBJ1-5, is NAGVMQNPRHLVRRRGQEARLRCSPMKGHSHVYWYRQLPEEGLKFMVYLQKENIIDESGMPKERFSAEFPKEGPSILRIQQVVRGDSAAYFCASSEGDNSNQPQHFGDGTRLSIL.

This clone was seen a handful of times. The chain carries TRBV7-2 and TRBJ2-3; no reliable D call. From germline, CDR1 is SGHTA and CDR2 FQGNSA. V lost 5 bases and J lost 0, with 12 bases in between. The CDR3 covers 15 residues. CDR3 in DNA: TGTGCCAGCAGCCCCCAGCCGCTCAGCACAGATACGCAGTATTTT. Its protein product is CASSPQPLSTDTQYF.

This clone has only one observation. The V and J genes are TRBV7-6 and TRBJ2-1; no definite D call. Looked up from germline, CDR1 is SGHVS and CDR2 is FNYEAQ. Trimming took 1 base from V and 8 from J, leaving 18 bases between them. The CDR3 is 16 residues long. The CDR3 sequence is CASSLGAVFGFDEQFF. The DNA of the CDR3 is TGTGCCAGCAGCTTAGGCGCCGTTTTTGGTTTCGATGAGCAGTTCTTC.

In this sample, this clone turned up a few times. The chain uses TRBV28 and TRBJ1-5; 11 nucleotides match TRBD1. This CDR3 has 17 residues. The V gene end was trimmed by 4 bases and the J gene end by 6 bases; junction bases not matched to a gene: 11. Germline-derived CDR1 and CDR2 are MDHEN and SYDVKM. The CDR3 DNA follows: TGTGCCAGCAGTTCTTCCGCATCGGGACAGGGGGTTCAGCCCCAGCATTTT. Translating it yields CASSSSASGQGVQPQHF. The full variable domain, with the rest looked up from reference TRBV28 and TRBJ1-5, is DVKVTQSSRYLVKRTGEKVFLECVQDMDHENMFWYRQDPGLGLRLIYFSYDVKMKEKGDIPEGYSVSREKKERFSLILESASTNQTSMYLCASSSSASGQGVQPQHFGDGTRLSIL.

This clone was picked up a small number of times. The CDR3 loop is CAWTGGAGQPQHF. DNA of the CDR3: TGTGCCTGGACAGGGGGCGCAGGACAGCCCCAGCATTTT. This chain links TRBV30 with TRBJ1-5, with TRBD1 matching 8 bases. V trimming: 4 bases; J trimming: 7 bases; junction bases outside the gene matches: 6. Germline CDR1 GTSNPN, CDR2 SVGIG (reference sequence). The CDR3 sequence is 13 residues long.